Described below is a single TCR beta chain sequence and its context. The CDR3 extends over 14 amino acids. Germline V gene lookup returns CDR1 SQVTM and CDR2 ANQGSEA. This entry belongs to a study of blood T cell repertoires in COVID-19. Study context: The cDNA or gDNA used as material had been derived from T cells, B-cell-depleted T cells, or PBMCs.

Original analysis: Estimation of nucleated cell counts was performed using reference gene primer amplification. The assay was immunoSEQ multiplex PCR, and TCRdb's table has in-frame clones only and misses some. V and J calls plus clone size are reproduced from that table; the DNA served to infer D and trimming. The profile shows approximately 220,000 clones, around four fifths of them singletons. V and J are TRBV29-1 and TRBJ1-1; weak D call: TRBD1 (6 bases). The TCR comes from a woman aged 70-85 years with acute or convalescent COVID-19. Source material: peripheral blood. The CDR3 spells CSVVGGRVNTEAFF. As DNA, the CDR3 is TGCAGTGTGGTCGGGGGGCGCGTCAACACTGAAGCTTTCTTT. Drawing the rest from reference TRBV29-1 and TRBJ1-1, the complete variable domain is SAVISQKPSRDICQRGTSLTIQCQVDSQVTMMFWYRQQPGQSLTLIATANQGSEATYESGFVIDKFPISRPNLTFSTLTVSNMSPEDSSIYLCSVVGGRVNTEAFFGQGTRLTVV.